This T cell receptor beta chain appears in the sequencing data of a study of response to subunit inactivated influenza vaccine. Germline CDR1 is DFQATT and CDR2 is SNEGSKA (reference sequence). CDR3 length equals 13 residues. Trimming took off 2 bases at V and 4 bases at J, with 10 bases between the two ends. TCRdb re-called the RT-PCR reads through MiXCR, storing one row per CDR3 protein. The top ten hold roughly 10% of the sample, which has about 830,000 distinct CDR3 sequences, 15% to 20% seen once. This clonotype was obtained from a man aged 50 to 59 who received an inactivated influenza vaccine. Here the sequenced sample was PBMCs from blood, taken around 5 days after vaccination. The V and J genes are TRBV20-1 and TRBJ2-3; maybe TRBD1 (6 bases). Here the CDR3 reads CSARQGSADTQYF. The CDR3 nucleotides read TGCAGTGCTAGACAGGGGAGTGCAGATACGCAGTATTTT.